This T cell receptor beta chain was found in a study of glioma-infiltrating T cells after dendritic cell vaccination. Input was 2 ug genomic DNA, or all available if less. Sequenced by immunoSEQ multiplex PCR; TCRdb stores in-frame clones only, minus some. The data hold nearly 85,000 clones, with roughly 90% observed a single time. The CDR3 totals 15 residues. V lost 3 bases and J lost 11; bases outside the gene matches: 8. The germline CDR1 and CDR2 sequences are SNHLY and FYNNEI. The origin of this receptor is a human donor with glioblastoma. This material consisted of blood, taken before dendritic cell vaccination. The chain combines TRBV2 with TRBJ2-3; 13 nucleotides agree with TRBD2. The CDR3: CASSERTSGSREQYF. The CDR3 nucleotides read TGTGCCAGCAGTGAGCGGACTAGCGGGAGTAGGGAGCAGTATTTT.